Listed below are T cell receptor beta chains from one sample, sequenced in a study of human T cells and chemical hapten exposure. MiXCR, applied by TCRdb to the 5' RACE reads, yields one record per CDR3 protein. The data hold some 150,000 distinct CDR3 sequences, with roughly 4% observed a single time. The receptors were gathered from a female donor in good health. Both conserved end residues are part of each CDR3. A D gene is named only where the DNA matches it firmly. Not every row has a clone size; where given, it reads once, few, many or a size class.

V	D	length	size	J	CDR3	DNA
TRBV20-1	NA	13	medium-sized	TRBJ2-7	CSARWGADHEQYF	TGCAGTGCTAGGTGGGGGGCGGACCACGAGCAGTACTTC
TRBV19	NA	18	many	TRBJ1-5	CASSMRSISQVYNQPQHF	TGTGCCAGTAGTATGCGTAGTATTAGTCAGGTATACAATCAGCCCCAGCATTTT
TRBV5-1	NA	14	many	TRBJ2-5	CASSLIGSQETQYF	TGCGCCAGCAGCTTGATCGGGAGCCAAGAGACCCAGTACTTC
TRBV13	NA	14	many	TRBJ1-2	CASSLRGETYGYTF	TGTGCCAGCAGCTTAAGAGGGGAGACCTATGGCTACACCTTC
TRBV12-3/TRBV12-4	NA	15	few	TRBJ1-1	CASRLPNRESTEAFF	TGTGCCAGCAGACTCCCGAACAGGGAGTCCACTGAAGCTTTCTTT
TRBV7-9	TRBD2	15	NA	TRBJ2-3	CASSLTSGGPSTQYF	TGTGCCAGCAGCTTAACTAGCGGGGGACCGAGTACGCAGTATTTT
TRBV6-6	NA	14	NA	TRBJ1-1	CATVGRCSVTEAFF	TGTGCCACCGTAGGGAGGTGTAGCGTCACTGAAGCTTTCTTT
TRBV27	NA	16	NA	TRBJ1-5	CASSLNPGRFNQPQHF	TGTGCCAGCAGTTTAAACCCGGGGAGGTTCAATCAGCCCCAGCATTTT
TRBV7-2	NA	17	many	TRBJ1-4	CASSLEPGAITNEKLFF	TGTGCCAGCAGCTTAGAGCCGGGGGCGATTACTAATGAAAAACTGTTTTTT
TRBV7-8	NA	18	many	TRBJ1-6	CASSLLGGGGLNNSPLHF	TGTGCCAGCAGCTTACTAGGGGGGGGGGGTTTGAATAATTCACCCCTCCACTTT